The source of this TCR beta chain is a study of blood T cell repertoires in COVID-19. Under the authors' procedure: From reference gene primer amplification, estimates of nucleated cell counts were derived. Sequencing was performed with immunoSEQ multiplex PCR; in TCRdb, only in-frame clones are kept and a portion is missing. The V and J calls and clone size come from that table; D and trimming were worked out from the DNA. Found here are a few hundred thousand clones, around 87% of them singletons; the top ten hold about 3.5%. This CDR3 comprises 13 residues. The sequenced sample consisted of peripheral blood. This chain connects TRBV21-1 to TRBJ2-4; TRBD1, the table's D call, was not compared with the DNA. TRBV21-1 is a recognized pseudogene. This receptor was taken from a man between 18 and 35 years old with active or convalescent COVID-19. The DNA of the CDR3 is TGTGCCTCCAGGGGGGTAGCCAAAAACATTCAGTACTTC. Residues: CASRGVAKNIQYF.